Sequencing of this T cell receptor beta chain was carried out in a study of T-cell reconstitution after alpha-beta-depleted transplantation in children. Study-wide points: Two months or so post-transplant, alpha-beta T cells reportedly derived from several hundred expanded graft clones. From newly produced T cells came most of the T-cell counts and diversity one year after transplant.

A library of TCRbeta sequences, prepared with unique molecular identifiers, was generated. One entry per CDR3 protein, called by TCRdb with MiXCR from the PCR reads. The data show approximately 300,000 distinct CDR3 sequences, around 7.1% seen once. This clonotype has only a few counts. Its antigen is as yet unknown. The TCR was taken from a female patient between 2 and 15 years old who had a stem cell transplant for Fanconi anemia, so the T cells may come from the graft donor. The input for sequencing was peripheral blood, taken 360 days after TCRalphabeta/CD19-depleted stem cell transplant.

DNA for the CDR3: TGTGCCAGCAGCTTAGGGGCTAGCGGGTACTCCTACGAGCAGTACTTC. Amino acid sequence: CASSLGASGYSYEQYF. The chain links TRBV7-6 to TRBJ2-7; TRBD2 matches at 8 bases. The trim removed 1 base at V and 0 bases at J, leaving 5 bases unmatched. This CDR3 comprises 16 residues. Germline CDR1 is SGHVS and CDR2 is FNYEAQ.